The 22 T cell receptor beta chains below come from one sample, sequenced in a study of shared clonotypes between healthy human individuals. Clones were sequenced by immunoSEQ multiplex PCR, and TCRdb holds only the in-frame ones, with some missing. Of about 2.4 million clones in the sample, roughly 93% are singletons; the top ten hold 0.36%. The sequencing input was naive CD4+ T cells from PBMCs. Subset here: CD45RA+ positively selected. These receptors were collected from a man younger than 30 in good health. Some clones in this sample may be carry-over from other donors' samples.

The chain links TRBV7-2 to TRBJ2-3; 9 bases are shared with TRBD1. Germline CDR1 reads SGHTA; CDR2 reads FQGNSA. The CDR3 length is 14 residues. Trimming removed 5 bases from V and 4 bases from J; junction bases left unmatched: 4. The CDR3 bases are TGTGCCAGCAGCCTGGACAGGGGTTCAGATACGCAGTATTTT. Translated, it gives CASSLDRGSDTQYF.

This chain connects TRBV5-6 to TRBJ2-2; D not certain. Germline loops: CDR1 SGHDT, CDR2 YYEEEE. V shed 4 bases and J shed 5 bases, with 12 bases lying between them. The CDR3 spans 14 residues. CDR3 amino acids: CASSQYYTTGELFF. The CDR3 DNA sequence: TGTGCCAGCAGCCAATATTATACTACCGGGGAGCTGTTTTTT.

This chain uses TRBV7-2 with TRBJ1-3; D possibly corresponds to TRBD1 (5 bases). From germline, CDR1 is SGHTA and CDR2 FQGNSA. V was cut by 3 bases and J by 0 bases, with 9 bases left in between. The CDR3 consists of 15 residues. The CDR3 DNA follows: TGTGCCAGCAGCTTCGGGACCTCCTCTGGAAACACCATATATTTT. Translating gives CASSFGTSSGNTIYF.

V usage is TRBV5-6 and J usage is TRBJ2-1, with 9 bases aligning to TRBD2. Per the germline V gene, CDR1 is SGHDT and CDR2 is YYEEEE. J gave up 1 base and V 2 bases, and 7 bases lay outside the gene matches. The CDR3 sequence is 17 residues long. CDR3 sequence: CASSFDLAGPSYNEQFF. Here the CDR3 DNA reads TGTGCCAGCAGCTTTGATCTAGCGGGACCATCCTACAATGAGCAGTTCTTC.

V and J are TRBV7-2 and TRBJ2-7; possible D gene TRBD2, 5 bases. This CDR3 region has 15 residues. V gave up 3 bases and J gave up 2 bases, with 14 bases separating them. Germline assignment: CDR1 SGHTA and CDR2 FQGNSA. The CDR3, as DNA: TGTGCCAGCAGCTTTCAAGCGGCAGCCCCCTACGAGCAGTACTTC. Amino acid sequence: CASSFQAAAPYEQYF.

As regards this clone: Additional DNA sequences in this sample encode the identical CDR3. The chain combines TRBV19 with TRBJ2-7, with TRBD2 matching over 7 bases. The CDR3 has 14 residues. CDR1 LNHDA and CDR2 SQIVND come from the germline V gene (reference sequence). J lost 0 bases, V lost 4 bases, and 3 bases had no gene match. In nucleotides, the CDR3 is TGTGCCAGTAGTACTGGCGGGAGCTCCTACGAGCAGTACTTC. Protein sequence: CASSTGGSSYEQYF.

V and J are TRBV7-9 and TRBJ1-1; TRBD1 might be the D (6 bases). V was shortened by 2 bases and J by 10 bases, with 17 bases between the two germline ends. The CDR3 contains 14 residues. From germline, CDR1 is SEHNR and CDR2 FQNEAQ (reference sequence). The CDR3 DNA reads as TGTGCCAGCAGCTTAATTTCAGGGGAGGGCGGAGCTTTCTTT. This gives the protein CASSLISGEGGAFF.

This chain connects TRBV27 to TRBJ2-7; D gene unclear. The CDR3 runs 13 residues. Between the trimmed V and J ends, which lost 6 bases and 3 bases, there was a span of 12 bases. Germline V CDR1 and CDR2: MNHEY, SMNVEV (reference sequence). This chain's CDR3 is CASSRGFFYEQYF. As DNA, the CDR3 is TGTGCCAGCAGCCGCGGCTTTTTCTACGAGCAGTACTTC.

This sequence joins TRBV14 and TRBJ2-6, with D tentatively TRBD1 or TRBD2 (6 bases each). V was pared by 2 bases and J by 4 bases, with 9 bases between. The CDR3 is 15 amino acids. CDR1 SGHDN and CDR2 FVKESK come from the germline V gene. The chain's CDR3 is CASSQRGQGANVLTF. CDR3 in DNA: TGTGCCAGCAGCCAACGGGGGCAAGGGGCCAACGTCCTGACTTTC.

This clone was detected a few times. Other DNA variants within this sample encode the same CDR3. The CDR3 bases are TGTGCCAGCAGCGTAGCCCCTAACACTGAAGCTTTCTTT. Translation gives CASSVAPNTEAFF. The chain couples TRBV9 to TRBJ1-1, with D uncertain. The CDR3 totals 13 residues. CDR1 and CDR2 (germline): SGDLS, YYNGEE. V lost 0 bases and J lost 2, with 5 bases in between.

Comments on this clone: The sample holds other DNA sequences that translate to the same CDR3. The V and J genes are TRBV5-1 and TRBJ2-7; D is unclear. The CDR3 is 15 amino acids. Germline CDR1 reads SGHRS; CDR2 reads YFSETQ. The germline V and J ends were trimmed by 0 bases and 2 bases, with 12 bases remaining between them. As DNA, the CDR3 is TGCGCCAGCAGCTTGGGGCCGGGTCCCACCTACGAGCAGTACTTC. Amino acid sequence: CASSLGPGPTYEQYF.

The chain has TRBV12-5 and TRBJ2-1; 7 positions agree with TRBD2. The CDR3 runs to 13 residues. Trimming took 3 bases from V and 9 from J; bases not matched to a gene: 5. Germline V gene lookup returns CDR1 LGHNT and CDR2 FRNRAP. The DNA of the CDR3 is TGTGCTAGTGGTTTCCTCTTAGCGGGTGAGCAGTTCTTC. It specifies CASGFLLAGEQFF. Supplemented by reference TRBV12-5 and TRBJ2-1, the full variable domain reads DARVTQTPRHKVTEMGQEVTMRCQPILGHNTVFWYRQTMMQGLELLAYFRNRAPLDDSGMPKDRFSAEMPDATLATLKIQPSEPRDSAVYFCASGFLLAGEQFFGPGTRLTVL.

This rearrangement joins TRBV21-1 to TRBJ1-2; the tabulated D call, TRBD1, remains unverified against the DNA. TRBV21-1 is tagged as a pseudogene. The CDR3 spans 15 residues. The CDR3 DNA follows: TGTGCCAGCAGCAAGACAGGGGGCCGAAACTATGGCTACACCTTC. As protein: CASSKTGGRNYGYTF.

This sequence joins TRBV6-5 and TRBJ2-7, with D possibly being TRBD2 (6 bases). This CDR3 has 14 residues. Germline V lookup: CDR1 MNHEY, CDR2 SVGAGI. Trimming left V 6 bases short and J 2 bases short, with 14 bases between. The CDR3 DNA reads as TGTGCCAGCAGCGCGGGGCCAGGGCCCTACGAGCAGTACTTC. This codes for CASSAGPGPYEQYF.

J is TRBJ2-7 and V is TRBV10-2, with 12 bases matching TRBD2. Germline CDR1 is WSHSY and CDR2 is SAAADI. After removal of 6 bases from V and 6 bases from J, the junction contained 6 bases not matched to a gene. The CDR3 runs 14 residues. The CDR3 loop is CASRVTSGSSEQYF. The DNA for the CDR3 is TGCGCCAGCAGGGTGACTAGCGGGAGTTCCGAGCAGTACTTC.

J is TRBJ1-2 and V is TRBV4-3; TRBD1 aligns across 8 bases. The CDR3 spans 16 residues. Looked up from germline, CDR1 is LGHNA and CDR2 is YSLEER. V lost 4 bases and J lost 7; bases outside the gene matches: 14. CDR3 amino acids: CASSPTPAGQGIGYTF. In nucleotides, the CDR3 is TGCGCCAGCAGCCCAACGCCGGCCGGACAGGGAATTGGCTACACCTTC.

Concerning this clone itself: This may come from a read error, since a much larger clone is one base off. Different DNA sequences within this sample yield the same CDR3. The J gene is TRBJ1-1, the V gene TRBV20-1; D possibly corresponds to TRBD1 (5 bases). Trimming removed 5 bases from V and 1 base from J, with 5 bases in between. Germline V lookup: CDR1 DFQATT, CDR2 SNEGSKA (reference sequence). The CDR3 is 11 residues long. The CDR3 spells CSAGGNTEAFF. The CDR3 region has the DNA TGCAGTGCTGGGGGGAACACTGAAGCTTTCTTT.

The genes are TRBV4-1 and TRBJ1-2; D perhaps matches TRBD1 (5 bases). Germline CDR1 reads MGHRA; CDR2 reads YSYEKL. V lost 0 bases and J lost 2, with 10 bases in between. The CDR3 extends over 15 amino acids. CDR3 nucleotides: TGCGCCAGCAGCCAAGAGGAGACAGCCAACTATGGCTACACCTTC. Its protein is CASSQEETANYGYTF.

The J gene is TRBJ2-1, the V gene TRBV4-2, with a weak D call TRBD1 (5 bases). V lost 3 bases and J 0 bases, leaving 12 bases between the germline ends. Germline values: CDR1 LGHNA, CDR2 YNFKEQ. This CDR3 has 16 residues. The chain's CDR3 is CASSHPTASSYNEQFF. CDR3 in DNA: TGTGCCAGCAGCCACCCGACAGCCAGCTCCTACAATGAGCAGTTCTTC.

The V call is TRBV18, the J call TRBJ1-1; possible D gene TRBD1, 6 bases. Germline V lookup: CDR1 KGHSH, CDR2 LQKENI. Deletions cut 5 bases from V and 5 bases from J, with 15 bases between. This CDR3 spans 14 amino acids. CDR3 sequence (DNA): TGTGCCAGCTCAGAACAGGGTGGTGGGACTGAAGCTTTCTTT. Residues: CASSEQGGGTEAFF.

This clone was seen only once. The chain carries TRBV5-1 and TRBJ2-1; TRBD2 agrees at 14 bases. V dropped 4 bases and J dropped 5; count of bases not matched to a gene: 11. Germline V lookup: CDR1 SGHRS, CDR2 YFSETQ. The CDR3 is 18 amino acids. CDR3 residues: CASSPGTSGRLSNNEQFF. The CDR3 DNA reads TGCGCCAGCAGCCCCGGGACTAGCGGGAGACTTTCCAACAATGAGCAGTTCTTC.

Concerning this clone itself: The sample holds other DNA sequences that translate to the same CDR3. This chain joins TRBV19 and TRBJ1-5, with D uncertain. The CDR3 extends over 12 amino acids. Per the germline V gene, CDR1 is LNHDA and CDR2 is SQIVND (reference sequence). V lost 8 bases and J 3 bases, leaving 8 bases between the germline ends. CDR3 sequence reads: CASRGPNQPQHF. The CDR3 region has the DNA TGTGCCAGTCGGGGTCCCAATCAGCCCCAGCATTTT.